This T cell receptor beta chain derives from a study of technical replicates of blood from a few donors. Repertoires were generated with immunoSEQ multiplex PCR, while TCRdb's copy carries only in-frame clones and drops some. The data contain tens of thousands of clones, 91% of them singletons. The CDR3 totals 16 residues. Germline-derived CDR1 and CDR2 are SGHRS and YFSETQ. Between the trimmed V and J ends, which lost 0 bases and 2 bases, there was a span of 9 bases. The sequenced sample consisted of T cells isolated from PBMCs. The clonotype comes from a human donor in good health. Some clones in this sample may be carry-over from other donors' samples. The chain has TRBV5-1 and TRBJ2-6; weak D call: TRBD2 (6 bases). CDR3 DNA: TGCGCCAGCAGCTTGGCCCCGGGGGCTGGGGCCAACGTCCTGACTTTC. It specifies CASSLAPGAGANVLTF.